This is a list of T cell receptor beta chains from one sample in a study of cytomegalovirus exposure and HLA in healthy donors. Some clones are missing from TCRdb's copy, which holds only in-frame ones; the method was immunoSEQ multiplex PCR. This table holds about 170,000 clones, 77% found once. The source material was PBMCs. Receptors were obtained from a female donor in good health and CMV-seronegative. Each CDR3 is given with its conserved first and last residue. Fields, in order: V gene, J gene, clone size, D gene, CDR3 protein, CDR3 DNA. A D gene is named only where the DNA matches it firmly. Clone size is given for some rows only: seen once, a few or many times, or a class if the clone is expanded.

V: TRBV27; J: TRBJ1-2; size: -; D: -; CDR3: CASRGQSNYGYTF; DNA: TGTGCCAGCAGGGGGCAAAGTAACTATGGCTACACCTTC
V: TRBV10-1; J: TRBJ2-1; size: once; D: -; CDR3: CASSASSYNEQFF; DNA: TGCGCCAGCAGTGCTAGCTCCTACAATGAGCAGTTCTTC
V: TRBV4-2; J: TRBJ2-7; size: -; D: -; CDR3: CASSPSRAAVYEQYF; DNA: TGTGCCAGCAGCCCCTCCCGAGCGGCCGTCTACGAGCAGTACTTC
V: TRBV6-1; J: TRBJ1-2; size: -; D: TRBD1; CDR3: CASRDDRGQGYGYTF; DNA: TGTGCCAGCAGGGATGACAGGGGACAGGGCTATGGCTACACCTTC
V: TRBV5-1; J: TRBJ2-7; size: -; D: TRBD1; CDR3: CASGGGQGRHEQYF; DNA: TGCGCCAGCGGCGGAGGACAGGGGAGGCACGAGCAGTACTTC
V: TRBV7-6; J: TRBJ2-2; size: -; D: -; CDR3: CASSLEDGSTGELFF; DNA: TGTGCCAGCAGCTTAGAAGACGGGTCCACCGGGGAGCTGTTTTTT
V: TRBV18; J: TRBJ1-6; size: -; D: TRBD1; CDR3: CASSQGTGGHNSPLHF; DNA: TGTGCCAGCTCACAAGGGACAGGTGGGCATAATTCACCCCTCCACTTT
V: TRBV15; J: TRBJ2-3; size: -; D: -; CDR3: CATSRDAYRDTQYF; DNA: TGTGCCACCAGCAGAGACGCATACAGGGATACGCAGTATTTT
V: TRBV5-1; J: TRBJ1-6; size: -; D: TRBD1; CDR3: CASSRQGSQSYNSPLHF; DNA: TGCGCCAGCTCACGACAGGGAAGTCAATCCTATAATTCACCCCTCCACTTT
V: TRBV4-3; J: TRBJ2-1; size: -; D: TRBD2; CDR3: CASSQDSGVFVEQFF; DNA: TGCGCCAGCAGCCAAGATAGCGGGGTGTTCGTTGAGCAGTTCTTC
V: TRBV6-4; J: TRBJ2-2; size: -; D: TRBD1; CDR3: CASSSMTGGGTGELFF; DNA: TGTGCCAGCAGTTCAATGACAGGGGGCGGCACCGGGGAGCTGTTTTTT
V: TRBV5-1; J: TRBJ2-1; size: -; D: -; CDR3: CASSSTSIPNSEQFF; DNA: TGCGCCAGCAGCTCCACTAGTATCCCAAATTCTGAGCAGTTCTTC
V: TRBV7-6; J: TRBJ1-2; size: -; D: -; CDR3: CASSPTTGYGYTF; DNA: TGTGCCAGCAGCCCCACCACAGGGTATGGCTACACCTTC
V: TRBV1; J: TRBJ1-5; size: few; D: -; CDR3: CTNPLMGGEDGNQPQHF; DNA: TGCACCAACCCTCTCATGGGGGGAGAGGACGGCAATCAGCCCCAGCATTTT
V: TRBV28; J: TRBJ1-1; size: -; D: TRBD1; CDR3: CASSFATGGEDTEAFF; DNA: TGTGCCAGCAGTTTCGCGACAGGGGGTGAGGACACTGAAGCTTTCTTT
V: TRBV29-1; J: TRBJ2-7; size: -; D: -; CDR3: CSVEGQSYEQYF; DNA: TGCAGCGTTGAAGGACAGTCCTACGAGCAGTACTTC
V: TRBV30; J: TRBJ2-4; size: -; D: -; CDR3: CAWSVMGQGAKNIQYF; DNA: TGTGCCTGGAGTGTTATGGGACAAGGCGCCAAAAACATTCAGTACTTC
V: TRBV19; J: TRBJ2-3; size: -; D: -; CDR3: CASSPLARPSTDTQYF; DNA: TGTGCCAGTAGTCCCTTGGCTAGACCTTCCACAGATACGCAGTATTTT
V: TRBV7-3; J: TRBJ2-3; size: -; D: -; CDR3: CASSFIGGDTQYF; DNA: TGTGCCAGCAGCTTTATCGGGGGAGATACGCAGTATTTT
V: TRBV7-2; J: TRBJ1-1; size: -; D: TRBD1; CDR3: CASSPPWTGGGGAFF; DNA: TGTGCCAGCAGCCCGCCCTGGACAGGGGGGGGTGGAGCTTTCTTT
V: TRBV6-5; J: TRBJ1-1; size: -; D: -; CDR3: CASSYFLGSSEAFF; DNA: TGTGCCAGCAGTTACTTTCTGGGGAGTTCTGAAGCTTTCTTT
V: TRBV7-9; J: TRBJ2-1; size: -; D: TRBD2; CDR3: CASSREGQVFNEQFF; DNA: TGTGCCAGCAGCCGGGAGGGCCAAGTTTTCAATGAGCAGTTCTTC
V: TRBV4-1; J: TRBJ2-5; size: -; D: -; CDR3: CASSQVGTSQETQYF; DNA: TGCGCCAGCAGCCAAGTTGGGACTTCCCAAGAGACCCAGTACTTC
V: TRBV29-1; J: TRBJ2-1; size: once; D: -; CDR3: CSGATGAYSYNEQFF; DNA: TGCAGCGGTGCAACTGGAGCCTACTCCTACAATGAGCAGTTCTTC
V: TRBV5-1; J: TRBJ2-5; size: -; D: TRBD2; CDR3: CASRYTGLAGVETQYF; DNA: TGCGCCAGCAGGTATACGGGACTAGCGGGAGTCGAGACCCAGTACTTC
V: TRBV5-6; J: TRBJ1-1; size: -; D: -; CDR3: CASSLPRPMNTEAFF; DNA: TGTGCCAGCAGCTTACCTAGACCCATGAACACTGAAGCTTTCTTT
V: TRBV28; J: TRBJ1-4; size: few; D: -; CDR3: CASSSGSATNEKLFF; DNA: TGTGCCAGCAGTTCCGGGAGCGCAACTAATGAAAAACTGTTTTTT
V: TRBV29-1; J: TRBJ1-2; size: once; D: TRBD1; CDR3: CSVEVGQGSSGYTF; DNA: TGCAGCGTTGAAGTTGGACAGGGCTCCTCTGGCTACACCTTC
V: TRBV27; J: TRBJ1-5; size: -; D: -; CDR3: CASSYNGQGPQHF; DNA: TGTGCCAGCAGCTACAACGGGCAGGGGCCCCAGCATTTT
V: TRBV4-1; J: TRBJ1-5; size: -; D: -; CDR3: CASSQDQGTGNQPQHF; DNA: TGCGCCAGCAGCCAAGATCAGGGAACGGGCAATCAGCCCCAGCATTTT
V: TRBV5-6; J: TRBJ2-5; size: -; D: -; CDR3: CASSPPRDETQYF; DNA: TGTGCCAGCAGCCCTCCCCGGGATGAGACCCAGTACTTC
V: TRBV29-1; J: TRBJ1-2; size: -; D: -; CDR3: CSVEDRGRGYGYTF; DNA: TGCAGCGTTGAAGATCGTGGCAGGGGATATGGCTACACCTTC
V: TRBV19; J: TRBJ2-3; size: -; D: -; CDR3: CASSSSFVTDTQYF; DNA: TGTGCCAGTAGTTCCTCCTTTGTCACAGATACGCAGTATTTT
V: TRBV19; J: TRBJ2-1; size: -; D: -; CDR3: CASSIKLDYYNEQFF; DNA: TGTGCCAGTAGTATCAAACTTGACTACTACAATGAGCAGTTCTTC
V: TRBV9; J: TRBJ1-5; size: -; D: -; CDR3: CASSSRSDGSQPQHF; DNA: TGTGCCAGCAGCTCCCGTAGTGATGGTTCGCAGCCCCAGCATTTT
V: TRBV5-8; J: TRBJ1-2; size: once; D: -; CDR3: CASSSTANYGYTF; DNA: TGTGCCAGCAGCTCCACAGCTAACTATGGCTACACCTTC
V: TRBV19; J: TRBJ1-2; size: -; D: -; CDR3: CASLSTDYGYTF; DNA: TGTGCCAGTCTTTCAACGGACTATGGCTACACCTTC
V: TRBV28; J: TRBJ2-3; size: -; D: -; CDR3: CASSASNTDTQYF; DNA: TGTGCCAGCAGTGCGTCTAACACAGATACGCAGTATTTT
V: TRBV28; J: TRBJ2-4; size: -; D: TRBD1; CDR3: CASSVRTGAPKNIQYF; DNA: TGTGCCAGCAGTGTTCGGACAGGCGCGCCCAAAAACATTCAGTACTTC
V: TRBV9; J: TRBJ2-5; size: -; D: -; CDR3: CASSGRGWQETQYF; DNA: TGTGCCAGCAGCGGGCGAGGGTGGCAAGAGACCCAGTACTTC
V: TRBV5-6; J: TRBJ2-3; size: -; D: -; CDR3: CASSPRLGITDTQYF; DNA: TGTGCCAGCAGCCCCCGACTCGGTATCACAGATACGCAGTATTTT
V: TRBV6-6; J: TRBJ1-2; size: -; D: TRBD1; CDR3: CASSLTGGDGYTF; DNA: TGTGCCAGCAGTCTGACAGGGGGCGACGGCTACACCTTC
V: TRBV10-3; J: TRBJ2-1; size: -; D: -; CDR3: CAISERTVEQFF; DNA: TGTGCCATCAGTGAAAGGACTGTCGAGCAGTTCTTC
V: TRBV7-2; J: TRBJ2-1; size: -; D: TRBD2; CDR3: CASSLVAGVWDEQFF; DNA: TGTGCCAGCAGCTTAGTAGCGGGAGTATGGGATGAGCAGTTCTTC
V: TRBV19; J: TRBJ2-7; size: -; D: -; CDR3: CASSIGQAPGSSYEQYF; DNA: TGTGCCAGTAGTATAGGACAAGCTCCTGGGAGCTCCTACGAGCAGTACTTC
V: TRBV2; J: TRBJ1-5; size: -; D: TRBD1; CDR3: CASRADRGGNQPQHF; DNA: TGTGCCAGCAGGGCTGACAGGGGAGGCAATCAGCCCCAGCATTTT
V: TRBV11-2; J: TRBJ2-7; size: -; D: TRBD1; CDR3: CASSLISDRAFSYEQYF; DNA: TGTGCCAGCAGCCTAATTTCGGACAGGGCGTTCTCCTACGAGCAGTACTTC
V: TRBV28; J: TRBJ1-4; size: -; D: TRBD1; CDR3: CASGQGDSTNEKLFF; DNA: TGTGCCAGCGGACAGGGGGACTCAACTAATGAAAAACTGTTTTTT
V: TRBV29-1; J: TRBJ1-2; size: -; D: TRBD1; CDR3: CSVEGWDRDGYTF; DNA: TGCAGCGTTGAAGGGTGGGACAGGGACGGCTACACCTTC
V: TRBV5-1; J: TRBJ2-7; size: -; D: TRBD1; CDR3: CASSLVRTGFYEQYF; DNA: TGCGCCAGCAGCTTGGTTCGGACAGGCTTCTACGAGCAGTACTTC
V: TRBV5-1; J: TRBJ2-7; size: -; D: -; CDR3: CASSFQGNYEQYF; DNA: TGCGCCAGCAGCTTCCAGGGGAACTACGAGCAGTACTTC
V: TRBV7-2; J: TRBJ2-3; size: -; D: -; CDR3: CASSPPSIADTQYF; DNA: TGTGCCAGCAGCCCACCTAGCATCGCAGATACGCAGTATTTT
V: TRBV5-4; J: TRBJ2-5; size: -; D: TRBD2; CDR3: CASSVRGGGETQYF; DNA: TGTGCCAGCAGCGTCCGCGGGGGAGGAGAGACCCAGTACTTC
V: TRBV28; J: TRBJ1-6; size: -; D: -; CDR3: CVSSFRLAPLHF; DNA: TGTGTCAGCAGTTTTAGGCTAGCACCCCTCCACTTT